The 14 T cell receptor beta chains given below trace back to one sample, sequenced in a study of blood T cell repertoires in COVID-19. The protocol was immunoSEQ multiplex PCR, while the TCRdb copy is restricted to in-frame clones and leaves out a portion. Here the sample spans approximately 330,000 clones, approximately 86% being singletons. Sequencing input: PBMCs or T cells enriched from blood (not recorded which). Receptor source: a woman aged 40 to 49 with acute COVID-19.

This clone was observed a single time. The V and J genes are TRBV6-5 and TRBJ2-7, with TRBD2 matching over 12 bases. Germline loops: CDR1 MNHEY, CDR2 SVGAGI. CDR3 length equals 15 residues. V was pared by 6 bases and J by 4 bases, with 7 bases of the junction left unmatched. The CDR3 DNA follows: TGTGCCAGCAGGGAGACTAGCGGGAGCCTTTACGAGCAGTACTTC. Translating gives CASRETSGSLYEQYF.

The chain is built from TRBV5-4 and TRBJ2-3; 10 nucleotides match TRBD2. CDR3 length equals 15 residues. With V trimmed by 4 bases and J by 3 bases, 5 bases remained unmatched. CDR1 is SGHNT, CDR2 YYREEE, per germline (reference sequence). DNA for the CDR3: TGTGCCAGCAGCGCGAGCGGGGGGGGTACAGATACGCAGTATTTT. It specifies CASSASGGGTDTQYF.

This chain uses TRBV6-5 with TRBJ2-7; D is uncertain. V lost 6 bases, J lost 7 bases, and 13 bases lay in between. Germline assignment: CDR1 MNHEY and CDR2 SVGAGI. This CDR3 spans 12 amino acids. CDR3 sequence: CASRKPTGEQYF. In DNA, the CDR3 is TGTGCCAGCAGGAAACCCACCGGGGAGCAGTACTTC.

V gene TRBV7-3 combines with J gene TRBJ2-7, with D perhaps matching TRBD1 (6 bases). Trimming cost V 2 bases and J 0 bases, with 11 bases left between them. Germline assignment: CDR1 SGHTA and CDR2 FQGTGA. This CDR3 has 15 residues. The CDR3 is CASSLQQGSSYEQYF. DNA for the CDR3: TGTGCCAGCAGCTTACAGCAGGGGTCCTCCTACGAGCAGTACTTC. The full variable domain, completed using reference TRBV7-3 and TRBJ2-7, is GAGVSQTPSNKVTEKGKYVELRCDPISGHTALYWYRQSLGQGPEFLIYFQGTGAADDSGLPNDRFFAVRPEGSVSTLKIQRTERGDSAVYLCASSLQQGSSYEQYFGPGTRLTVT.

On this clone: Being one base from a much bigger clone, this may be a read error. V usage is TRBV9 and J usage is TRBJ2-1; TRBD1 aligns across 7 bases. Germline CDR1 SGDLS, CDR2 YYNGEE. After removal of 3 bases from V and 4 bases from J, the junction contained 4 bases not matched to a gene. The CDR3 contains 14 residues. In nucleotides, the CDR3 is TGTGCCAGCAGCGACAACAGGGGTTACAATGAGCAGTTCTTC. Amino acids: CASSDNRGYNEQFF.

CDR3 DNA sequence: TGTGCCAGCAGCTCGGGGACAGGGACTGGGGCCAACGTCCTGACTTTC. It is translated as CASSSGTGTGANVLTF. This sequence joins TRBV3-1 (or the pseudogene TRBV3-2) and TRBJ2-6, with 9 bases aligning to TRBD1. The CDR3 extends over 16 amino acids. Germline V gene lookup returns CDR1 LGHDT and CDR2 YNNKEL (reference sequence). Unmatched junction bases numbered 4, after V lost 5 bases and J lost 2 bases.

The rearrangement uses TRBV3-1 (or the pseudogene TRBV3-2) and TRBJ1-6; D is possibly TRBD1 (6 bases). The length of the CDR3 is 14 residues. CDR1 and CDR2 from the germline V gene are LGHDT and YNNKEL (reference sequence). The V end was cut by 2 bases, the J end by 10 bases, with 12 bases between. The CDR3 DNA sequence: TGTGCCAGCAGCCAAAACTCCAGGGGCTCACCCCTCCACTTT. This gives the protein CASSQNSRGSPLHF.

The chain uses TRBV4-3 and TRBJ2-3; 14 bases are a match to TRBD2. Germline CDR1 reads LGHNA; CDR2 reads YSLEER. The CDR3 totals 16 residues. V lost 3 bases, J lost 2 bases, and 1 base stayed unmatched. The CDR3 region is CASSQGLAGVTDTQYF. CDR3 coding DNA: TGCGCCAGCAGCCAGGGACTAGCGGGGGTCACAGATACGCAGTATTTT.

The chain couples TRBV27 to TRBJ1-2, with 11 bases that match TRBD1. With V trimmed by 3 bases and J by 0 bases, 9 bases remained unmatched. Germline V gives CDR1 MNHEY, CDR2 SMNVEV (reference sequence). This CDR3 is 18 amino acids long. In DNA form, the CDR3 reads TGTGCCAGCAGTTTGACCCGGGACAGGGGGGTTCCTAACTATGGCTACACCTTC. Translating gives CASSLTRDRGVPNYGYTF.

There are a few counts of this clone. V usage is TRBV4-3 and J usage is TRBJ2-1, with 13 positions matching TRBD2. In germline, CDR1 is LGHNA, CDR2 YSLEER. This CDR3 spans 16 amino acids. V shed 0 bases, J shed 10 bases, and the junction held 6 bases outside the gene matches. The CDR3 nucleotides read TGCGCCAGCAGCCAAGAGAGGACTAGCGGGAGAGGGGAGCAGTTCTTC. It encodes CASSQERTSGRGEQFF.

The chain is built from TRBV24-1 and TRBJ2-5; D is perhaps TRBD1 (6 bases). CDR3 length: 14 amino acids. Trimming shortened V by 8 bases and J by 2 bases, and 14 bases separated the two germline ends. CDR1 KGHDR and CDR2 SFDVKD come from the germline V gene. CDR3 protein: CATNTDSRQETQYF. The CDR3 nucleotides read TGTGCCACCAATACGGACAGTAGACAAGAGACCCAGTACTTC.

V gene TRBV2 combines with J gene TRBJ2-3; D perhaps matches TRBD2 (6 bases). V was clipped by 5 bases and J by 0 bases, with 18 bases between them. The CDR3 is 17 amino acids. Germline V CDR1 and CDR2: SNHLY, FYNNEI. The CDR3 DNA is TGTGCCAGCAGTCCTCTCTCCCTAGCGAGAAGCACAGATACGCAGTATTTT. Amino acid sequence: CASSPLSLARSTDTQYF.

The chain combines TRBV10-2 with TRBJ2-2, with 7 bases that match TRBD1. The germline V gene has CDR1 WSHSY and CDR2 SAAADI. The J segment lost 6 bases and the V segment lost 8 bases, leaving 9 bases of the junction unmatched. CDR3 length: 14 residues. CDR3 DNA sequence: TGCGCCAGCGGCCGGGACAGTCTTTCCGGGGAGCTGTTTTTT. Translation gives CASGRDSLSGELFF.

The chain carries TRBV3-1 (or the pseudogene TRBV3-2) and TRBJ1-3; 7 bases fit TRBD1. V was pared by 4 bases and J by 4 bases, with 16 bases of the junction left unmatched. This CDR3 is built from 18 residues. Germline CDR1 and CDR2: LGHDT and YNNKEL (reference sequence). Here the CDR3 reads CASSRTARQGVGGNTIYF. The CDR3 DNA is TGTGCCAGCAGCCGGACCGCAAGACAGGGAGTAGGGGGAAACACCATATATTTT.